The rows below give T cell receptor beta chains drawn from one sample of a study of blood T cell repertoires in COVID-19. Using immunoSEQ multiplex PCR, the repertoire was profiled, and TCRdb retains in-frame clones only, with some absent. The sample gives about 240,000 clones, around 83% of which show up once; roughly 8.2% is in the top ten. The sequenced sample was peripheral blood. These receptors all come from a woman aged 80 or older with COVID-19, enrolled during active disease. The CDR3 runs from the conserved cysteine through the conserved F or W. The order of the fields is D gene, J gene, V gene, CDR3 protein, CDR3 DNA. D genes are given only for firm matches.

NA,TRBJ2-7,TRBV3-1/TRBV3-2,CASSQNFRADEQYF,TGTGCCAGCAGCCAGAACTTCAGGGCTGACGAGCAGTACTTC
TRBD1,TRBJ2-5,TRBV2,CASSRQGMETQYF,TGTGCCAGCAGTAGACAGGGAATGGAGACCCAGTACTTC
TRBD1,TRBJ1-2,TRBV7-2,CASSNFPQGAYGYTF,TGTGCCAGCAGCAATTTCCCCCAGGGGGCGTATGGCTACACCTTC
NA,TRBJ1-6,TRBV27,CASSLGRGSYNSPLHF,TGTGCCAGCAGTCTTGGCAGGGGTTCCTATAATTCACCCCTCCACTTT
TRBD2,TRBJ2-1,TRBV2,CASSDPTSWYNEQFF,TGTGCCAGCAGTGACCCGACTAGCTGGTACAATGAGCAGTTCTTC
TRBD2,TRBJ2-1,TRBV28,CASLTRRGGINEQFF,TGTGCCAGTTTGACCCGGCGGGGGGGGATCAATGAGCAGTTCTTC
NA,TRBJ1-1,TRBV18,CASSPEGRNTEAFF,TGTGCCAGCTCACCTGAGGGAAGGAACACTGAAGCTTTCTTT
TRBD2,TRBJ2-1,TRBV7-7,CASSPWGGYEQFF,TGTGCTAGCAGCCCCTGGGGGGGTTATGAGCAGTTCTTC
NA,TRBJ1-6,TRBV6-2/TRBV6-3,CASSAGQFYLSPLHF,TGTGCCAGCAGTGCCGGACAGTTTTACCTTTCACCCCTCCACTTT
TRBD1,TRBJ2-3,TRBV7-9,CASSLGWAGGASTDTQYF,TGTGCCAGCAGCTTAGGGTGGGCAGGGGGCGCGAGTACAGATACGCAGTATTTT
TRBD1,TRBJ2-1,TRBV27,CASRPQGLNEQFF,TGTGCCAGCAGGCCACAGGGGTTAAATGAGCAGTTCTTC
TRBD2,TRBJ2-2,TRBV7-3,CASSLAGVGTTGELFF,TGTGCCAGCAGCTTGGCGGGGGTGGGAACCACCGGGGAGCTGTTTTTT
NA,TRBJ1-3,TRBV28,CASSLPASSGNTIYF,TGTGCCAGCAGTTTACCCGCCAGCTCTGGAAACACCATATATTTT
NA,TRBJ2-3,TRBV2,CASSYGSNTQYF,TGTGCCAGCAGTTACGGTTCAAATACGCAGTATTTT
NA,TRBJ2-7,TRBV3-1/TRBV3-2,CASSPGTVDEQYF,TGTGCCAGCAGCCCCGGGACTGTTGACGAGCAGTACTTC
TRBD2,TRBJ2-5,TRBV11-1,CASRPGTSGQETQYF,TGTGCCAGCAGACCTGGGACTAGCGGCCAAGAGACCCAGTACTTC
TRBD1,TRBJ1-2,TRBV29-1,CSVLQGNYGYTF,TGCAGCGTGTTACAGGGGAACTATGGCTACACCTTC
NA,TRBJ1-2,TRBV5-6,CASIPGGNKPYGYTF,TGTGCCAGCATCCCCGGGGGGAACAAGCCCTATGGCTACACCTTC
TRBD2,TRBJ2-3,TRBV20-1,CSASTGTRATDTQYF,TGCAGTGCTAGTACCGGGACTAGGGCCACAGATACGCAGTATTTT
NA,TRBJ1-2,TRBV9,CASSRQGQYGYTF,TGTGCCAGCAGCAGGCAGGGACAATATGGCTACACCTTC
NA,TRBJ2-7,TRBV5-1,CASSLDTARREQYF,TGCGCCAGCAGCTTGGATACGGCCCGGAGGGAGCAGTACTTC
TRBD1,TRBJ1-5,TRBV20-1,CSASRDSYSNQPQHF,TGCAGTGCTAGTAGGGACAGCTATAGCAATCAGCCCCAGCATTTT
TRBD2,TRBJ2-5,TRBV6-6,CASSTSGGAAETQYF,TGTGCCAGCAGTACTAGCGGGGGGGCGGCGGAGACCCAGTACTTC
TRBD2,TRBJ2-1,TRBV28,CASRATSGSFSNEQFF,TGTGCCAGCAGAGCCACTAGCGGGAGTTTTTCAAATGAGCAGTTCTTC